These T cell receptor beta chains were read from a single sample in a study of radiotherapy plus CTLA-4 blockade in lung cancer. The assay was immunoSEQ multiplex PCR, and TCRdb's table has in-frame clones only and misses some. The sample has over 85,000 clones; under 85% are singletons. The input for sequencing was peripheral blood, taken from a patient treated with radiotherapy plus ipilimumab. These receptors were taken from a human donor with non-small cell lung cancer who had a partial response to radiotherapy plus ipilimumab. Some clones in this sample may be carry-over from other donors' samples. CDR3s include the opening cysteine and the closing phenylalanine or tryptophan. A D gene is named only where the DNA matches it firmly. Clone size is shown for a subset of rows, as once, few, many or a class of expanded clone.

d_call: NA
clone_size: once
v_call: TRBV7-3
j_call: TRBJ2-2
cdr3_aa: CASSRDRGELFF
cdr3_nt: TGTGCCAGCAGCCGGGATCGGGGGGAGCTGTTTTTT

d_call: NA
clone_size: NA
v_call: TRBV5-1
j_call: TRBJ2-2
cdr3_aa: CASSLDGGRNTGELFF
cdr3_nt: TGCGCCAGCAGCTTGGATGGGGGCCGGAACACCGGGGAGCTGTTTTTT

d_call: NA
clone_size: few
v_call: TRBV4-1
j_call: TRBJ1-1
cdr3_aa: CASSQTGLLAPEAFF
cdr3_nt: TGCGCCAGCAGCCAAACAGGGTTGTTGGCGCCTGAAGCTTTCTTT

d_call: TRBD1
clone_size: NA
v_call: TRBV2
j_call: TRBJ1-1
cdr3_aa: CASGRQGWNTEAFF
cdr3_nt: TGTGCCAGCGGACGACAGGGTTGGAACACTGAAGCTTTCTTT

d_call: NA
clone_size: NA
v_call: TRBV5-6
j_call: TRBJ2-2
cdr3_aa: CASSFGGRNTGELFF
cdr3_nt: TGTGCCAGCAGCTTTGGGGGGAGGAACACCGGGGAGCTGTTTTTT

d_call: NA
clone_size: NA
v_call: TRBV30
j_call: TRBJ1-1
cdr3_aa: CAWSVLYVTEAFF
cdr3_nt: TGTGCCTGGAGTGTACTTTACGTCACTGAAGCTTTCTTT

d_call: TRBD2
clone_size: NA
v_call: TRBV6-1
j_call: TRBJ2-2
cdr3_aa: CASRLLAGVGELFF
cdr3_nt: TGTGCCAGCAGATTACTAGCGGGAGTCGGGGAGCTGTTTTTT

d_call: NA
clone_size: few
v_call: TRBV2
j_call: TRBJ2-7
cdr3_aa: CASSGSGGSSTYEQYF
cdr3_nt: TGTGCCAGCAGTGGATCGGGGGGCAGTAGCACCTACGAGCAGTACTTC

d_call: NA
clone_size: NA
v_call: TRBV28
j_call: TRBJ1-2
cdr3_aa: CASSPGFRGYTF
cdr3_nt: TGTGCCAGCAGTCCAGGGTTTAGGGGCTACACCTTC

d_call: TRBD2
clone_size: few
v_call: TRBV30
j_call: TRBJ2-1
cdr3_aa: CAWIGRTSGRGVRNEQFF
cdr3_nt: TGTGCCTGGATCGGGAGGACTAGCGGGAGGGGGGTTAGGAATGAGCAGTTCTTC

d_call: NA
clone_size: once
v_call: TRBV12-1
j_call: TRBJ1-1
cdr3_aa: CASSPGQVWSLAFF
cdr3_nt: TGTGCCAGCAGCCCCGGACAGGTATGGAGCCTCGCTTTCTTT

d_call: TRBD2
clone_size: NA
v_call: TRBV5-1
j_call: TRBJ2-1
cdr3_aa: CASSLVRTSGRVSYNEQFF
cdr3_nt: TGCGCCAGCAGCTTGGTTAGGACTAGCGGGAGGGTGTCCTACAATGAGCAGTTCTTC

d_call: TRBD2
clone_size: few
v_call: TRBV7-9
j_call: TRBJ2-1
cdr3_aa: CASSLDSSTLAAQFF
cdr3_nt: TGTGCCAGCAGCTTAGACTCGAGTACCCTAGCGGCTCAGTTCTTC

d_call: NA
clone_size: NA
v_call: TRBV2
j_call: TRBJ2-7
cdr3_aa: CASSEVKQYEQYF
cdr3_nt: TGTGCCAGCAGTGAAGTAAAGCAATACGAGCAGTACTTC

d_call: TRBD1
clone_size: once
v_call: TRBV7-9
j_call: TRBJ2-5
cdr3_aa: CASSFGQGAGKQYF
cdr3_nt: TGTGCCAGCAGCTTCGGGCAGGGGGCGGGGAAGCAGTACTTC

d_call: NA
clone_size: NA
v_call: TRBV19
j_call: TRBJ2-7
cdr3_aa: CASSGRGALGEQYF
cdr3_nt: TGTGCCAGTAGCGGCAGGGGGGCTCTGGGCGAGCAGTACTTC

d_call: TRBD1
clone_size: NA
v_call: TRBV7-8
j_call: TRBJ2-7
cdr3_aa: CASSQYRDRLLQYF
cdr3_nt: TGTGCCAGCAGTCAATACCGGGACAGGCTACTCCAGTACTTC

d_call: NA
clone_size: once
v_call: TRBV2
j_call: TRBJ2-5
cdr3_aa: CASSTGLAAQTQYF
cdr3_nt: TGTGCCAGCAGTACCGGGTTAGCCGCGCAGACCCAGTACTTC

d_call: NA
clone_size: NA
v_call: TRBV18
j_call: TRBJ2-3
cdr3_aa: CASSRTTEDTQYF
cdr3_nt: TGTGCCAGCTCACGCACGACAGAAGATACGCAGTATTTT

d_call: NA
clone_size: NA
v_call: TRBV7-2
j_call: TRBJ1-4
cdr3_aa: CASSPVGGGGNEKLFF
cdr3_nt: TGTGCCAGCAGCCCGGTGGGGGGAGGGGGTAATGAAAAACTGTTTTTT

d_call: TRBD2
clone_size: NA
v_call: TRBV6-5
j_call: TRBJ2-7
cdr3_aa: CASSSYSGTTNYEQYF
cdr3_nt: TGTGCCAGCAGTTCCTACTCCGGGACTACCAACTACGAGCAGTACTTC

d_call: TRBD1
clone_size: NA
v_call: TRBV2
j_call: TRBJ2-1
cdr3_aa: CASYRDREYNEQFF
cdr3_nt: TGTGCCAGCTACCGGGACAGGGAGTACAATGAGCAGTTCTTC

d_call: TRBD2
clone_size: NA
v_call: TRBV28
j_call: TRBJ2-7
cdr3_aa: CASIPAGGHREQYF
cdr3_nt: TGTGCCAGCATCCCAGCGGGAGGGCATCGTGAGCAGTACTTC

d_call: TRBD1
clone_size: NA
v_call: TRBV7-2
j_call: TRBJ2-7
cdr3_aa: CASSRLEDRLDEQYF
cdr3_nt: TGTGCCAGCAGCAGACTGGAGGACAGGTTGGACGAGCAGTACTTC

d_call: TRBD2
clone_size: NA
v_call: TRBV6-4
j_call: TRBJ2-3
cdr3_aa: CATSGGSDTQYF
cdr3_nt: TGTGCCACTAGCGGGGGTTCAGATACGCAGTATTTT

d_call: TRBD2
clone_size: few
v_call: TRBV7-9
j_call: TRBJ2-3
cdr3_aa: CASTLAGRIDTQYF
cdr3_nt: TGTGCCAGCACCCTAGCGGGGAGGATAGATACGCAGTATTTT

d_call: NA
clone_size: NA
v_call: TRBV19
j_call: TRBJ2-7
cdr3_aa: CASNPTVSSYEQYF
cdr3_nt: TGTGCCAGTAATCCGACAGTAAGCTCCTACGAGCAGTACTTC

d_call: NA
clone_size: NA
v_call: TRBV18
j_call: TRBJ1-2
cdr3_aa: CASSPPLGGRAGGYTF
cdr3_nt: TGTGCCAGCTCACCACCTTTGGGTGGCAGGGCTGGTGGCTACACCTTC

d_call: NA
clone_size: NA
v_call: TRBV19
j_call: TRBJ1-2
cdr3_aa: CASSEGGGYGYTF
cdr3_nt: TGTGCCAGTAGTGAAGGCGGAGGATATGGCTACACCTTC

d_call: NA
clone_size: few
v_call: TRBV6-1
j_call: TRBJ1-5
cdr3_aa: CASSELTGFAGQPQHF
cdr3_nt: TGTGCCAGCAGTGAACTTACAGGGTTTGCGGGTCAGCCCCAGCATTTT

d_call: TRBD1
clone_size: NA
v_call: TRBV5-1
j_call: TRBJ1-1
cdr3_aa: CASSRTGGMNTEAFF
cdr3_nt: TGCGCCAGCAGCCGGACAGGGGGGATGAACACTGAAGCTTTCTTT

d_call: TRBD1
clone_size: few
v_call: TRBV19
j_call: TRBJ2-4
cdr3_aa: CASSSTGENIQYF
cdr3_nt: TGTGCCAGTAGCTCGACAGGGGAAAACATTCAGTACTTC

d_call: TRBD2
clone_size: NA
v_call: TRBV5-4
j_call: TRBJ2-3
cdr3_aa: CASSYSGASTDTQYF
cdr3_nt: TGTGCCAGCAGCTATAGCGGGGCCAGCACAGATACGCAGTATTTT

d_call: NA
clone_size: NA
v_call: TRBV28
j_call: TRBJ2-3
cdr3_aa: CASSLRGRGDTQYF
cdr3_nt: TGTGCCAGCAGTTTGCGGGGTAGGGGAGATACGCAGTATTTT

d_call: TRBD2
clone_size: NA
v_call: TRBV12-5
j_call: TRBJ2-1
cdr3_aa: CASGSHLAGGFSYNEQFF
cdr3_nt: TGTGCTAGTGGTTCACACCTAGCGGGAGGTTTCTCCTACAATGAGCAGTTCTTC

d_call: NA
clone_size: NA
v_call: TRBV19
j_call: TRBJ2-5
cdr3_aa: CASRTPGIETQYF
cdr3_nt: TGTGCCAGTAGAACTCCGGGGATAGAGACCCAGTACTTC

d_call: TRBD1
clone_size: NA
v_call: TRBV12-5
j_call: TRBJ2-3
cdr3_aa: CASGPNRGLPTDTQYF
cdr3_nt: TGTGCTAGTGGTCCCAACAGGGGGCTTCCCACAGATACGCAGTATTTT

d_call: TRBD2
clone_size: NA
v_call: TRBV18
j_call: TRBJ2-7
cdr3_aa: CASSPSLPSGRANEQYF
cdr3_nt: TGTGCCAGCTCACCGAGCCTACCTAGCGGGAGGGCCAACGAGCAGTACTTC

d_call: TRBD1
clone_size: few
v_call: TRBV27
j_call: TRBJ1-5
cdr3_aa: CASSPRQGLNNQPQHF
cdr3_nt: TGTGCCAGCAGTCCACGACAGGGACTGAACAATCAGCCCCAGCATTTT

d_call: TRBD2
clone_size: NA
v_call: TRBV29-1
j_call: TRBJ2-3
cdr3_aa: CSAGSGVSDTQYF
cdr3_nt: TGCAGCGCCGGTAGCGGGGTGTCAGATACGCAGTATTTT

d_call: NA
clone_size: NA
v_call: TRBV7-8
j_call: TRBJ2-5
cdr3_aa: CASTLIQETQYF
cdr3_nt: TGTGCCAGCACCCTAATCCAAGAGACCCAGTACTTC

d_call: NA
clone_size: NA
v_call: TRBV4-1
j_call: TRBJ1-4
cdr3_aa: CASSLQTGYREKLFF
cdr3_nt: TGCGCCAGCAGCCTTCAAACAGGGTACCGTGAAAAACTGTTTTTT

d_call: NA
clone_size: few
v_call: TRBV11-3
j_call: TRBJ2-3
cdr3_aa: CASSLNRIGTQYF
cdr3_nt: TGTGCCAGCAGCTTAAACAGGATAGGTACGCAGTATTTT